The rows below give T cell receptor beta chains drawn from one sample of a study of T cell responses to AZD1222 COVID-19 vaccine. Sequencing was performed with immunoSEQ multiplex PCR; in TCRdb, only in-frame clones are kept and a portion is missing. The repertoire holds about 100,000 clones, with over 80% as singletons. Sequenced material: peripheral blood, taken 28 days after the second AZD1222 dose. Source of these receptors: an adult who received the AZD1222 COVID-19 vaccine. Each CDR3 is given with its conserved first and last residue. D genes are given only for firm matches. Some rows have no size entry. The others give once, few or many, or a class for an expanded clone.

j_call	v_call	d_call	clone_size	cdr3_nt	cdr3_aa
TRBJ1-5	TRBV5-3	.	once	TGTGCCAGAAGCTTTCCTTTGGACATCCCTAGCAATCAGCCCCAGCATTTT	CARSFPLDIPSNQPQHF
TRBJ2-5	TRBV9	TRBD2	.	TGTGCCAGCAGCCCGGGGGGGAGTGGAGAGACCCAGTACTTC	CASSPGGSGETQYF
TRBJ1-1	TRBV28	TRBD1	.	TGTGCCAGCAGTCCCGGACAGGGGGTCACTGAAGCTTTCTTT	CASSPGQGVTEAFF
TRBJ2-3	TRBV6-1	.	few	TGTGCCAGCAGTGAAGCCAGACAGGCGGGTCGGGATACGCAGTATTTT	CASSEARQAGRDTQYF
TRBJ2-3	TRBV12-3/TRBV12-4	.	few	TGTGCCAGCAGTTTACTGGGTCGACCGCAGTATTTT	CASSLLGRPQYF
TRBJ1-6	TRBV19	TRBD1	.	TGTGCCAGTAGACCGGGACAGGATAATTCACCCCTCCACTTT	CASRPGQDNSPLHF
TRBJ2-5	TRBV18	.	.	TGTGCCAGCTCACCAACCCAAGAGACCCAGTACTTC	CASSPTQETQYF
TRBJ2-6	TRBV7-6	.	.	TGTGCCAGCAGCTTAGAGGATCCCACCCTCTCTGGGGCCAACGTCCTGACTTTC	CASSLEDPTLSGANVLTF
TRBJ1-1	TRBV6-5	.	.	TGTGCCAGCAGTTACAGGGCACCGAACACTGAAGCTTTCTTT	CASSYRAPNTEAFF
TRBJ1-2	TRBV7-2	.	.	TGTGCCAGCAGCTTAACGGACTATGGCTACACCTTC	CASSLTDYGYTF
TRBJ1-5	TRBV27	TRBD1	.	TGTGCCAGCAGTTCATCGGGACAGAGCAATCAGCCCCAGCATTTT	CASSSSGQSNQPQHF
TRBJ2-5	TRBV10-3	TRBD2	.	TGTGCCATCTCTAGCGGGGGGCGGGAGACCCAGTACTTC	CAISSGGRETQYF
TRBJ1-2	TRBV7-8	.	.	TGTGCCAGCAGCCGCTCCGGGGGGGCCCTTAACTATGGCTACACCTTC	CASSRSGGALNYGYTF
TRBJ2-7	TRBV3-1/TRBV3-2	.	few	TGTGCCAGCAGCCAAGACCCCTCCTACGAGCAGTACTTC	CASSQDPSYEQYF
TRBJ2-7	TRBV7-9	.	.	TGTGCCAGCAGCTTAAACAGAGGGGGGGACGAGCAGTACTTC	CASSLNRGGDEQYF
TRBJ1-2	TRBV14	TRBD1	.	TGTGCCAGCAGCCAAGTTCCACCGGGACAGGAGGTCTATGGCTACACCTTC	CASSQVPPGQEVYGYTF
TRBJ2-7	TRBV7-2	.	once	TGTGCCAGCAGCCTTGGTTACGGGACACCTGAGCAGTACTTC	CASSLGYGTPEQYF
TRBJ2-5	TRBV5-1	.	.	TGCGCCAGCAGCTTGGATCCAGGGCCCCAAGAGACCCAGTACTTC	CASSLDPGPQETQYF
TRBJ1-1	TRBV7-2	.	.	TGTGCCAGCAGCCTCCTAGGTTCGGGGGAAGCTTTCTTT	CASSLLGSGEAFF
TRBJ1-5	TRBV5-1	.	.	TGCGCCAGCAGCTTGTCGGGGGCCAGCAATCAGCCCCAGCATTTT	CASSLSGASNQPQHF
TRBJ1-1	TRBV5-4	TRBD1	.	TGTGCCAGCAGCTTGGACGACAGGGTCCTTGTTACTGAAGCTTTCTTT	CASSLDDRVLVTEAFF
TRBJ1-5	TRBV19	TRBD1	.	TGTGCCAGTAGTATCGGGACAGGGTGGTTGCGGCCCCAGCATTTT	CASSIGTGWLRPQHF
TRBJ2-6	TRBV18	TRBD1	.	TGTGCCAGCTCACCCCCCGGGACAGGCCTTATGGGGGCCAACGTCCTGACTTTC	CASSPPGTGLMGANVLTF
TRBJ2-7	TRBV28	TRBD1	.	TGTGCCAGCAGTTTATTGTCGGACAGGGACCACGAGCAGTACTTC	CASSLLSDRDHEQYF
TRBJ1-2	TRBV6-1	TRBD1	.	TGTGCCAGCAGTGACCGACTCGACAGGGTTAATGGCTACACCTTC	CASSDRLDRVNGYTF
TRBJ2-3	TRBV5-1	.	.	TGCGCCAGCAGCTTGGGTTTGGTACGGAACACAGATACGCAGTATTTT	CASSLGLVRNTDTQYF
TRBJ1-1	TRBV6-5	TRBD1	.	TGTGCCAGCAGTTTCGACAGGGTCGCGAGGACTGAAGCTTTCTTT	CASSFDRVARTEAFF
TRBJ2-2	TRBV7-2	TRBD2	.	TGTGCCAGCAGCTCTTTAGCGGGAGTCCTCACCGGGGAGCTGTTTTTT	CASSSLAGVLTGELFF
TRBJ2-7	TRBV10-2	TRBD1	.	TGCGCCGCCGGGACAGGGAGCTCCTACGAGCAGTACTTC	CAAGTGSSYEQYF
TRBJ1-2	TRBV15	.	.	TGTGCCACCAGCAGTATTTCGCGGGCTAACTATGGCTACACCTTC	CATSSISRANYGYTF
TRBJ2-1	TRBV13	TRBD2	.	TGTGCCAGCAGCTCGGGACTAGCGCTTTACAATGAGCAGTTCTTC	CASSSGLALYNEQFF
TRBJ2-5	TRBV7-2	TRBD2	.	TGTGCCAGCAGCTTAGGGGTTTTGCGGGGGGGCCAAGAGACCCAGTACTTC	CASSLGVLRGGQETQYF
TRBJ2-3	TRBV7-9	TRBD1	.	TGTGCCAGCAGCTTAGGCGACAGGGTGGGCACAGATACGCAGTATTTT	CASSLGDRVGTDTQYF
TRBJ1-6	TRBV6-5	.	few	TGTGCCAGCAGTTGGTCGAGGAATTCACCCCTCCACTTT	CASSWSRNSPLHF
TRBJ1-4	TRBV19	.	.	TGTGCCAGTAGTTCGCTGGGGGCGAGGGAAAAACTGTTTTTT	CASSSLGAREKLFF
TRBJ2-3	TRBV6-1	TRBD1	.	TGTGCCAGCAGTGAACCAGGGGGCATTTCAGATACGCAGTATTTT	CASSEPGGISDTQYF
TRBJ1-5	TRBV28	TRBD1	.	TGTGCCAGCAGTTCTCGACAGGGCGGCAATCAGCCCCAGCATTTT	CASSSRQGGNQPQHF
TRBJ2-1	TRBV4-3	TRBD2	.	TGCGCCAGCAGCCAAGATCTAGCGGGAGGGTCGGGTGAGCAGTTCTTC	CASSQDLAGGSGEQFF
TRBJ2-1	TRBV24-1	.	.	TGTGCCACCAGTGATTTGCTGGCGGGCTCCTACAATGAGCAGTTCTTC	CATSDLLAGSYNEQFF
TRBJ2-3	TRBV9	TRBD2	.	TGTGCCAGCAGCGTAGAGGGCGGCGGGAGTGGAGACACAGATACGCAGTATTTT	CASSVEGGGSGDTDTQYF
TRBJ1-6	TRBV7-9	.	few	TGTGCCAGCAGTCACGACGGGTACGGTTCACCCCTCCACTTT	CASSHDGYGSPLHF
TRBJ1-6	TRBV27	TRBD1	.	TGTGCCAGCCAAGGGGGCCGTGCTTTAAATTCACCCCTCCACTTT	CASQGGRALNSPLHF
TRBJ1-6	TRBV11-1	.	.	TGTGCCAGCAGTGCACAATCTTATAATTCACCCCTCCACTTT	CASSAQSYNSPLHF
TRBJ2-5	TRBV28	TRBD2	.	TGTGCCAGCAGCCCGGCGGGGGGAATAGAGACCCAGTACTTC	CASSPAGGIETQYF
TRBJ2-7	TRBV5-1	.	.	TGCGCCAGCAGCTTGGCATCTTTCTACGAGCAGTACTTC	CASSLASFYEQYF
TRBJ1-2	TRBV7-2	TRBD1	.	TGTGCCAGCAGCCTTCTGACAGGGACGGGGGTTTATAACTATGGCTACACCTTC	CASSLLTGTGVYNYGYTF
TRBJ2-7	TRBV7-6	TRBD1	.	TGTGCCAGCAGCTTAGGTCCGGGACAGGATCGGTTAGAGCAGTACTTC	CASSLGPGQDRLEQYF
TRBJ1-5	TRBV29-1	.	.	TGCAGCGTGGGAGAAGGTAATCAGCCCCAGCATTTT	CSVGEGNQPQHF